This T cell receptor beta chain emerged from a study of blood T cell repertoires in COVID-19. Study overall: Material from acute and convalescent COVID-19 was sourced from the United States, Italy and Spain.

This CDR3 is built from 13 residues. Germline V gene data show CDR1 as ENHRY and CDR2 as SYGVKD. Trimming removed 6 bases at V and 4 bases at J, with 10 bases between. TCRdb's copy holds only in-frame clones and misses some; the assay was immunoSEQ multiplex PCR. The data contain about 270,000 clones, approximately 88% of them singletons. The origin of this receptor is a woman in her twenties or thirties who had recovered from COVID-19. Sample: PBMCs or T cells enriched from blood (not recorded which). V usage is TRBV10-3 and J usage is TRBJ1-3; D unclear. Here the CDR3 DNA reads TGTGCCATCAGGGCAGACACAGGAAACACCATATATTTT. Translation gives CAIRADTGNTIYF.